One and the same sample provided the 32 T cell receptor beta chains below, sequenced in a study of cytomegalovirus exposure and HLA in healthy donors. The PCR was carried out with 60 Vbeta primers and 13 Jbeta primers. The method was immunoSEQ multiplex PCR; TCRdb's version includes in-frame clones alone and lacks a portion of them. The sample records about 160,000 clones, 70% to 80% being singletons. Sequences were obtained from PBMCs. The receptor source for this set is a middle-aged man in good health and CMV-seronegative.

The J gene is TRBJ2-7, the V gene TRBV27, with 7 bases fitting TRBD2. This CDR3 comprises 15 residues. Germline values: CDR1 MNHEY, CDR2 SMNVEV (reference sequence). The V gene end was trimmed by 6 bases and the J gene end by 1 base; junction bases not matched to a gene: 9. CDR3 loop: CASRIGLGGSYEQYF. The CDR3, as DNA: TGTGCCAGCAGGATCGGGCTCGGGGGGTCCTACGAGCAGTACTTC.

The rearrangement joins TRBV4-3 to TRBJ2-3; TRBD2 might be the D (6 bases). This CDR3 has 15 amino acids. The germline CDR1 and CDR2 sequences are LGHNA and YSLEER. Trimming shortened V by 3 bases and J by 3 bases, and 13 bases separated the two germline ends. The CDR3 region has the DNA TGCGCCAGCAGCCACTCTGCTAGCGAGACAGATACGCAGTATTTT. It is translated as CASSHSASETDTQYF.

CDR3 sequence reads: CASSFHRDTKNEQYF. The CDR3 DNA sequence: TGTGCCAGCAGTTTCCACCGGGACACCAAGAATGAGCAGTACTTC. The chain has TRBV27 and TRBJ2-7, with D perhaps TRBD1 (6 bases). This CDR3 comprises 15 residues. Germline V gene lookup returns CDR1 MNHEY and CDR2 SMNVEV (reference sequence). Trimming left V 3 bases short and J 7 bases short, with 19 bases between.

The rearrangement links TRBV5-3 to TRBJ2-3, with a weak D call TRBD2 (6 bases). TRBV5-3 is noted as an ORF with a role that remains uncertain. The CDR3 runs to 15 residues. Trimming took 4 bases from V and 2 from J, leaving 14 bases between them. The CDR3 here is CARSRGLTNTDTQYF. The CDR3 coding sequence is TGTGCCAGAAGCCGCGGACTAACAAACACAGATACGCAGTATTTT.

The chain joins TRBV5-6 to TRBJ2-7, with no clear D. V gave up 2 bases and J gave up 3 bases, with 12 bases separating them. Germline CDR1 and CDR2: SGHDT and YYEEEE. The CDR3 is made up of 14 amino acids. CDR3 sequence reads: CASSFWAGGYEQYF. The CDR3, as DNA: TGTGCCAGCAGCTTTTGGGCAGGTGGCTACGAGCAGTACTTC.

This chain links TRBV6-1 with TRBJ1-5, with 9 bases lining up with TRBD1. V lost 6 bases and J lost 3; bases outside the gene matches: 3. The germline CDR1 and CDR2 sequences are MNHNS and SASEGT. The CDR3 is made up of 14 amino acids. As DNA, the CDR3 is TGTGCCAGCAGGGACAGGGGAAACAATCAGCCCCAGCATTTT. As protein: CASRDRGNNQPQHF.

The chain combines TRBV28 with TRBJ1-6, with D possibly matching TRBD1 (6 bases). The length of the CDR3 is 14 residues. Germline loops: CDR1 MDHEN, CDR2 SYDVKM. Trimming left V 4 bases short and J 12 bases short, with 16 bases between. The CDR3 DNA is TGTGCCAGCAGTTGGGGCGGGGGCCAAGGACCCCTCCACTTT. Encoded protein: CASSWGGGQGPLHF. The whole variable domain, remainder taken from reference TRBV28 and TRBJ1-6, is DVKVTQSSRYLVKRTGEKVFLECVQDMDHENMFWYRQDPGLGLRLIYFSYDVKMKEKGDIPEGYSVSREKKERFSLILESASTNQTSMYLCASSWGGGQGPLHFGNGTRLTVT.

V gene TRBV19 combines with J gene TRBJ2-1; no clear D. Germline V gives CDR1 LNHDA, CDR2 SQIVND (reference sequence). Trimming cost V 6 bases and J 3 bases, with 12 bases left between them. The CDR3 extends over 14 amino acids. The CDR3 DNA follows: TGTGCCAGTAGGCTGGCGGCGGACTACAATGAGCAGTTCTTC. This codes for CASRLAADYNEQFF.

V gene TRBV2 combines with J gene TRBJ1-1; 7 bases align to TRBD1. The J segment lost 0 bases and the V segment lost 6 bases, leaving 1 base of the junction unmatched. There are 13 residues in the CDR3. Per the germline V gene, CDR1 is SNHLY and CDR2 is FYNNEI. As DNA, the CDR3 is TGTGCCAGCAGGGGGACAGTGAACACTGAAGCTTTCTTT. This encodes CASRGTVNTEAFF.

The V and J genes are TRBV11-3 and TRBJ2-3, with D tentatively TRBD2 (6 bases). V was clipped by 4 bases and J by 4 bases, with 9 bases between them. This CDR3 has 13 amino acids. Germline V gives CDR1 SGHNT, CDR2 YENEEA. The CDR3, as DNA: TGTGCCAGCAGCTCCGGGGGATCAGATACGCAGTATTTT. It encodes CASSSGGSDTQYF.

The chain carries TRBV5-4 and TRBJ1-6; 8 positions agree with TRBD1. The CDR3 runs to 16 residues. Germline V gene data show CDR1 as SGHNT and CDR2 as YYREEE (reference sequence). The V gene end was trimmed by 0 bases and the J gene end by 10 bases; junction bases not matched to a gene: 9. The CDR3 here is CASSLGDRGSVSPLHF. The CDR3 DNA reads as TGTGCCAGCAGCTTGGGTGACAGGGGATCCGTGTCACCCCTCCACTTT.

The CDR3 loop reads CASSLAGADTQYF. The DNA for the CDR3 is TGTGCCAGCAGTCTAGCGGGAGCAGATACGCAGTATTTT. V and J are TRBV6-5 and TRBJ2-3, with TRBD2 identical over 10 bases. Trimming removed 5 bases from V and 4 bases from J; junction bases left unmatched: 0. The CDR3 contains 13 residues. CDR1 is MNHEY and CDR2 is SVGAGI in the germline V gene.

This clone was seen only once. The V and J genes are TRBV18 and TRBJ1-1; 7 bases fit TRBD1. Per the germline V gene, CDR1 is KGHSH and CDR2 is LQKENI. The CDR3 spans 13 residues. V lost 2 bases, J lost 5 bases, and 2 bases stayed unmatched. The CDR3 coding sequence is TGTGCCAGCTCACCAAGGGGACAGACTGAAGCTTTCTTT. Amino acid sequence: CASSPRGQTEAFF.

J is TRBJ2-2 and V is TRBV5-6; 7 bases line up with TRBD1. V shed 0 bases, J shed 4 bases, and the junction held 6 bases outside the gene matches. Germline V CDR1 and CDR2: SGHDT, YYEEEE. The length of the CDR3 is 16 residues. The CDR3 nucleotides are TGTGCCAGCAGCTTGGTTCAGGGGGTGTTCACCGGGGAGCTGTTTTTT. This encodes CASSLVQGVFTGELFF.

This chain uses TRBV5-5 with TRBJ2-7, with 9 positions matching TRBD1. This CDR3 region has 15 residues. Germline V gene data show CDR1 as SGHKS and CDR2 as YYEKEE (reference sequence). Unmatched junction bases numbered 4, after V lost 1 base and J lost 2 bases. Here the CDR3 DNA reads TGTGCCAGCAGCTTGTCGGGACAGGGTACCTACGAGCAGTACTTC. Translation gives CASSLSGQGTYEQYF. The entire variable domain, with the rest obtained from reference TRBV5-5 and TRBJ2-7, is as follows: DAGVTQSPTHLIKTRGQQVTLRCSPISGHKSVSWYQQVLGQGPQFIFQYYEKEERGRGNFPDRFSARQFPNYSSELNVNALLLGDSALYLCASSLSGQGTYEQYFGPGTRLTVT.

In DNA, the CDR3 is TGCGCCACGACCGGGACAGGGGTCACCGGGGAGCTGTTTTTT. Translated, it gives CATTGTGVTGELFF. The chain carries TRBV5-1 and TRBJ2-2; the match to TRBD1 covers 10 bases. Germline V gene sequence: CDR1 SGHRS, CDR2 YFSETQ. This CDR3 is built from 14 residues. After removal of 9 bases from V and 4 bases from J, the junction contained 6 bases not matched to a gene. The whole variable domain, remainder taken from reference TRBV5-1 and TRBJ2-2, is KAGVTQTPRYLIKTRGQQVTLSCSPISGHRSVSWYQQTPGQGLQFLFEYFSETQRNKGNFPGRFSGRQFSNSRSEMNVSTLELGDSALYLCATTGTGVTGELFFGEGSRLTVL.

A note on this clone: One junction end does not reproduce the germline sequence, and a read error may be involved. This chain uses TRBV6-5 with TRBJ1-5; perhaps TRBD1 as D (6 bases). Germline V gene sequence: CDR1 MNHEY, CDR2 SVGAGI. This CDR3 has 12 residues. The CDR3 bases are TGTGCCAGCAGGGCAACTGCAGGGGCCCCTGATTTT. This encodes CASRATAGAPDF.

This clone was counted once. The chain employs TRBV15 and TRBJ2-3; 8 bases match TRBD2. Germline V lookup: CDR1 LNHNV, CDR2 YYDKDF (reference sequence). Trimming at V came to 6 bases and at J to 8 bases, leaving 4 bases not matched to a gene. The CDR3 consists of 12 residues. CDR3 in amino acids: CATRIAGSTQYF. In DNA form, the CDR3 reads TGTGCCACCAGGATAGCGGGGAGTACGCAGTATTTT.

The chain combines TRBV5-1 with TRBJ2-1; D not resolved. This CDR3 is 12 amino acids long. Trimming took 1 base from V and 8 from J, leaving 7 bases between them. Germline V gives CDR1 SGHRS, CDR2 YFSETQ. The CDR3 here is CASSLPSYEQFF. CDR3 sequence (DNA): TGCGCCAGCAGCTTGCCTAGTTATGAGCAGTTCTTC.

The chain is built from TRBV13 and TRBJ2-2, with D maybe TRBD2 (7 bases). V was trimmed by 5 bases and J by 6 bases, leaving 31 bases between them. The CDR3 loop spans 20 amino acids. Per the germline V gene, CDR1 is PRHDT and CDR2 is FYEKMQ (reference sequence). CDR3 protein: CASSPEGGTRGAGEAGELFF. CDR3 nucleotides: TGTGCCAGCAGCCCCGAGGGGGGGACCAGGGGCGCGGGAGAGGCCGGGGAGCTGTTTTTT.

The CDR3 region has the DNA TGTGCCAGCAGTTACACGACCGGGGCTGGGGCCAACGTCCTGACTTTC. Translation gives CASSYTTGAGANVLTF. The V call is TRBV6-5, the J call TRBJ2-6; weak D call: TRBD2 (5 bases). This CDR3 is 16 amino acids long. Germline V lookup: CDR1 MNHEY, CDR2 SVGAGI. The germline V and J ends were trimmed by 2 bases and 2 bases, with 10 bases remaining between them.

V is TRBV11-2 and J is TRBJ2-5; 13 bases agree with TRBD2. The CDR3 totals 16 residues. Germline V gene lookup returns CDR1 SGHAT and CDR2 FQNNGV. The V segment lost 5 bases and the J segment 5 bases; nucleotides outside the gene matches: 8. Written as DNA, the CDR3 is TGTGCCAGCAGCGATACCGGACTAGCGGGAGTGGAGACCCAGTACTTC. Protein: CASSDTGLAGVETQYF.

J is TRBJ2-2 and V is TRBV19; tentative D call: TRBD1 (5 bases). V was pared by 7 bases and J by 4 bases, with 13 bases between. CDR3 length equals 14 residues. Germline CDR1 LNHDA, CDR2 SQIVND (reference sequence). CDR3 protein: CASNKQGITGELFF. CDR3 in DNA: TGTGCCAGTAACAAGCAGGGAATCACCGGGGAGCTGTTTTTT.

The rearrangement links TRBV6-5 to TRBJ1-5, with TRBD1 identical over 7 bases. Unmatched junction bases numbered 2, after V lost 2 bases and J lost 1 base. Germline values: CDR1 MNHEY, CDR2 SVGAGI. The CDR3 has 15 residues. Written as DNA, the CDR3 is TGTGCCAGCAGTTACGCACAGGGGAGCAATCAGCCCCAGCATTTT. Amino acids: CASSYAQGSNQPQHF.

The chain recombines TRBV5-4 with TRBJ2-2, with 9 bases aligning to TRBD1. Germline values: CDR1 SGHNT, CDR2 YYREEE (reference sequence). V lost 2 bases to trimming and J lost 3 bases; unmatched junction nucleotides: 5. There are 16 residues in the CDR3. CDR3 protein: CASSFKNRGHTGELFF. Here the CDR3 DNA reads TGTGCCAGCAGCTTTAAGAACAGGGGGCACACCGGGGAGCTGTTTTTT.

This clone was observed once. This rearrangement joins TRBV28 to TRBJ2-5, with 8 bases matching TRBD2. Looked up from germline, CDR1 is MDHEN and CDR2 is SYDVKM. The CDR3 contains 15 residues. The J segment lost 1 base and the V segment lost 5 bases, leaving 6 bases of the junction unmatched. CDR3 loop: CASSPASGSQETQYF. As DNA, the CDR3 is TGTGCCAGCAGTCCCGCTAGCGGGTCCCAAGAGACCCAGTACTTC. The variable domain in full, completed from reference TRBV28 and TRBJ2-5, reads DVKVTQSSRYLVKRTGEKVFLECVQDMDHENMFWYRQDPGLGLRLIYFSYDVKMKEKGDIPEGYSVSREKKERFSLILESASTNQTSMYLCASSPASGSQETQYFGPGTRLLVL.

The chain employs TRBV7-2 and TRBJ2-1; D might be TRBD2 (6 bases). The CDR3 runs to 16 residues. Per the germline V gene, CDR1 is SGHTA and CDR2 is FQGNSA. V lost 4 bases, J lost 0 bases, and 13 bases lay in between. For the CDR3, the DNA is TGTGCCAGCAGCTCCCTGGTAGCGGTCTCCTACAATGAGCAGTTCTTC. This translates into CASSSLVAVSYNEQFF. Full variable domain (remainder filled in from reference TRBV7-2 and TRBJ2-1): GAGVSQSPSNKVTEKGKDVELRCDPISGHTALYWYRQSLGQGLEFLIYFQGNSAPDKSGLPSDRFSAERTGGSVSTLTIQRTQQEDSAVYLCASSSLVAVSYNEQFFGPGTRLTVL.

This clone has only one observation. The gene calls are TRBV7-9 and TRBJ2-6; D is possibly TRBD1 (6 bases). Germline-derived CDR1 and CDR2 are SEHNR and FQNEAQ (reference sequence). The V and J ends lost 1 base and 2 bases respectively, with 12 bases between them. CDR3 size: 17 residues. CDR3 DNA sequence: TGTGCCAGCAGCTTAGTTGTGGGGGCAGCTGGGGCCAACGTCCTGACTTTC. Residues: CASSLVVGAAGANVLTF.

The chain uses TRBV19 and TRBJ2-3; 10 positions agree with TRBD2. J was trimmed by 6 bases and V by 2 bases; bases with no gene match: 8. Germline V gene lookup returns CDR1 LNHDA and CDR2 SQIVND (reference sequence). The CDR3 consists of 16 residues. CDR3 region: CASSIKREGLRDTQYF. The CDR3 DNA follows: TGTGCCAGTAGTATAAAGCGGGAGGGCCTAAGGGATACGCAGTATTTT. The variable domain in full, completed from reference TRBV19 and TRBJ2-3, reads DGGITQSPKYLFRKEGQNVTLSCEQNLNHDAMYWYRQDPGQGLRLIYYSQIVNDFQKGDIAEGYSVSREKKESFPLTVTSAQKNPTAFYLCASSIKREGLRDTQYFGPGTRLTVL.

The chain employs TRBV5-5 and TRBJ2-7; 9 bases are shared with TRBD1. The CDR3 extends over 12 amino acids. The V segment lost 8 bases and the J segment 2 bases; nucleotides outside the gene matches: 2. Germline values: CDR1 SGHKS, CDR2 YYEKEE (reference sequence). This CDR3 reads CASGTGTYEQYF. CDR3 nucleotide sequence: TGTGCCAGTGGGACAGGGACCTACGAGCAGTACTTC.

The chain carries TRBV7-9 and TRBJ2-3; D gene uncertain. Trimming took 5 bases from V and 0 from J, leaving 12 bases between them. CDR1 and CDR2 (germline): SEHNR, FQNEAQ (reference sequence). The CDR3 has 15 amino acids. The CDR3 protein is CASSRGPASTDTQYF. The CDR3, as DNA: TGTGCCAGCAGCAGAGGCCCCGCGAGCACAGATACGCAGTATTTT.

V and J are TRBV27 and TRBJ1-5, with D tentatively TRBD1 (5 bases). Trimming stripped 8 bases from V and 0 bases from J, with 11 bases between. CDR3 length: 14 amino acids. Germline loops: CDR1 MNHEY, CDR2 SMNVEV (reference sequence). CDR3 residues: CASWGRYSNQPQHF. For the CDR3, the DNA is TGTGCCAGCTGGGGCAGATATAGCAATCAGCCCCAGCATTTT.